The subject of this entry is one T cell receptor beta chain. Original analysis: Counts of nucleated cells, estimated from reference gene primer amplification, were obtained. Method: immunoSEQ multiplex PCR; TCRdb's copy keeps in-frame clones and lacks some. That table supplies the V and J calls and clone size; D and trimming were determined from the DNA. The sample comprises approximately 160,000 clones, approximately 93% of which are singletons, and just under 2% rests with the top ten. The Seattle site enrolled patients during active infection and followed them longitudinally. The data were obtained in a study of blood T cell repertoires in COVID-19. Across the study: Sites in the United States, Italy and Spain provided acute and convalescent COVID-19 samples. PBMCs, B-cell-depleted T cells, or T cells were the source of the cDNA or gDNA that made up the material.

V lost 4 bases to trimming and J lost 0 bases; unmatched junction nucleotides: 8. The CDR3 has 17 amino acids. In germline, CDR1 is SGHVS, CDR2 FNYEAQ. The clonotype comes from a woman aged 60-70 years with COVID-19, enrolled during active disease. Sequencing was performed on peripheral blood. This sequence joins TRBV7-6 and TRBJ1-3; 8 nucleotides align to TRBD1. CDR3 residues: CASSSMSDRVSGNTIYF. In DNA form, the CDR3 reads TGTGCCAGCAGCTCCATGTCGGACAGGGTCTCTGGAAACACCATATATTTT.